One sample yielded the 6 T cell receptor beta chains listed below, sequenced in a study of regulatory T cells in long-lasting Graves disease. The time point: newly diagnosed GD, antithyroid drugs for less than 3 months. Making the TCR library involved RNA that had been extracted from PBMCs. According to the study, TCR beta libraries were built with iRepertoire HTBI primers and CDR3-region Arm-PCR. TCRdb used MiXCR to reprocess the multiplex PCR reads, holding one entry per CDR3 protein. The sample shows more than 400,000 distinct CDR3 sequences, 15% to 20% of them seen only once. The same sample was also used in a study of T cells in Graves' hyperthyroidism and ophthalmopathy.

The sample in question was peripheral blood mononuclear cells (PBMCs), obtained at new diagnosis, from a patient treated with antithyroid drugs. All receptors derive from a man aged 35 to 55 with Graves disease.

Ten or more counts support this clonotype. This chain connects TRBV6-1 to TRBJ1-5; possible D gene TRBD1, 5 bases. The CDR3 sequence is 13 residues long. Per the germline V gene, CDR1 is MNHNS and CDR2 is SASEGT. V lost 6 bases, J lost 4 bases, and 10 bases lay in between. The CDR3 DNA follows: TGTGCCAGCAGAAGGGACGGAAATCAGCCCCAGCATTTT. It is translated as CASRRDGNQPQHF.

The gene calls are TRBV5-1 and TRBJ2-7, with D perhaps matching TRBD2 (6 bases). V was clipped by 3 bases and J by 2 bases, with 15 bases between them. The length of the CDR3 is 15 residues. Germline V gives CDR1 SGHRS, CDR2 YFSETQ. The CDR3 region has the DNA TGCGCCAGCAGCTCAACTCCGGGACTGACCTACGAGCAGTACTTC. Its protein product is CASSSTPGLTYEQYF. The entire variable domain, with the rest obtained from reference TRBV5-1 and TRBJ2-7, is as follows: KAGVTQTPRYLIKTRGQQVTLSCSPISGHRSVSWYQQTPGQGLQFLFEYFSETQRNKGNFPGRFSGRQFSNSRSEMNVSTLELGDSALYLCASSSTPGLTYEQYFGPGTRLTVT.

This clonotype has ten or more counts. The CDR3 DNA sequence: TGCAGTGCTTTTGGGACTAGCGGTTCTCAAGAGACCCAGTACTTC. It is translated as CSAFGTSGSQETQYF. The chain carries TRBV20-1 and TRBJ2-5; 11 nucleotides align to TRBD2. V trimming: 5 bases; J trimming: 2 bases; junction bases outside the gene matches: 7. The germline gives CDR1 DFQATT, CDR2 SNEGSKA (reference sequence). This CDR3 is 15 amino acids long.

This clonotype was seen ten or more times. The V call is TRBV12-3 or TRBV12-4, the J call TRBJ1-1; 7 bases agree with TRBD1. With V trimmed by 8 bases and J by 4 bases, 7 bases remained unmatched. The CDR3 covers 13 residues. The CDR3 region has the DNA TGTGCCAGCGGACAGGAGACGGGCACTGAAGCTTTCTTT. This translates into CASGQETGTEAFF.

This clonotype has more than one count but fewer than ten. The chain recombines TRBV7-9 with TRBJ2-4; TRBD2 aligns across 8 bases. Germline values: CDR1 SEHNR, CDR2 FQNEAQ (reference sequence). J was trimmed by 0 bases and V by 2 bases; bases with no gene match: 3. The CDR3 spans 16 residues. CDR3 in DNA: TGTGCCAGCAGCTTAAATAGCGGGAAAGCCAAAAACATTCAGTACTTC. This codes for CASSLNSGKAKNIQYF.

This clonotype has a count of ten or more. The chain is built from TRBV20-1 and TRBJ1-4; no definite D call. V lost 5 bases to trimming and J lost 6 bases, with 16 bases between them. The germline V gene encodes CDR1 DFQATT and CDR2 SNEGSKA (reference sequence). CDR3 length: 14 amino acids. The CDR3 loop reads CSAYRPIPHEKLFF. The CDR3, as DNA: TGCAGTGCTTACCGACCGATCCCCCATGAAAAACTGTTTTTT.